A single sample is the source of the 16 T cell receptor beta chains below, sequenced in a study of T cells in pancreatic ductal adenocarcinoma (dated 2017 in TCRdb). Selected pancreatic ductal adenocarcinoma patients had undergone surgery without neoadjuvant therapy. Libraries were made using the immunoSEQ multiplex PCR assay. In its TCRdb copy, this immuneACCESS table keeps in-frame sequences only and misses some clones. Where compared with another copy, unresolved V genes explain less than half of these, and the others have no known cause. Counted in this sample were tens of thousands of clones; over 85% of them appeared once. The ten most abundant clones make up 2.2% of the sample. Material: PBMCs. Receptors were obtained from a human donor with pancreatic ductal adenocarcinoma.

The chain has TRBV29-1 and TRBJ2-7, with TRBD1 matching 10 bases. V lost 2 bases, J lost 6 bases, and 13 bases stayed unmatched. The CDR3 loop spans 16 amino acids. Germline V gene data show CDR1 as SQVTM and CDR2 as ANQGSEA. The CDR3 spells CSVEIGWGQGPGEQYF. CDR3 in DNA: TGCAGCGTTGAAATTGGGTGGGGACAGGGGCCCGGCGAGCAGTACTTC.

The chain employs TRBV7-9 and TRBJ2-7; a possible D gene is TRBD2 (7 bases). Trimming pared 6 bases from V and 4 bases from J, leaving 22 bases between. The CDR3 contains 16 residues. Germline CDR1 SEHNR, CDR2 FQNEAQ (reference sequence). CDR3 amino acids: CASSSSYREGRYEQYF. The CDR3 nucleotides are TGTGCCAGCAGTTCATCCTACAGGGAGGGCCGATACGAGCAGTACTTC.

In DNA, the CDR3 is TGTGCCAGCTCACCACGTACAGGGGGCCAGCATGGCTACACCTTC. Its translation is CASSPRTGGQHGYTF. This chain joins TRBV18 and TRBJ1-2; 9 bases map to TRBD1. The CDR3 runs 15 residues. V lost 1 base, J lost 6 bases, and 6 bases stayed unmatched. Germline V gene lookup returns CDR1 KGHSH and CDR2 LQKENI.

In DNA, the CDR3 is TGTGCCAGCAGCCGGGTATCTGGGGCCAACGTCCTGACTTTC. Translated, it gives CASSRVSGANVLTF. The chain combines TRBV7-8 with TRBJ2-6; D is undetermined. Deletions cut 5 bases from V and 1 base from J, with 6 bases between. In germline, CDR1 is SGHVS, CDR2 FQNEAQ. CDR3 length: 14 residues.

The chain combines TRBV25-1 with TRBJ2-5, with 8 bases that match TRBD1. Germline CDR1 MGHDK, CDR2 SYGVNS. V was clipped by 2 bases and J by 3 bases; unmatched bases: 5. The CDR3 loop spans 15 amino acids. CDR3 coding DNA: TGTGCCAGCAGTGAAGGTTGGGACAGGAAAGAGACCCAGTACTTC. This translates into CASSEGWDRKETQYF.

The chain links TRBV29-1 to TRBJ1-5; 7 bases agree with TRBD1. Germline trimming cut 6 bases from V and 4 bases from J; bases unmatched to any gene: 3. Germline V gene sequence: CDR1 SQVTM, CDR2 ANQGSEA. CDR3 length equals 12 residues. The CDR3 DNA follows: TGCAGCGTAAAACAGGGGAATCAGCCCCAGCATTTT. Protein product: CSVKQGNQPQHF.

The gene calls are TRBV2 and TRBJ1-5, with D tentatively TRBD1 (6 bases). CDR3 length: 13 amino acids. The V end lost 7 bases, the J end lost 3 bases, and 10 bases lay between the germline ends. CDR1 is SNHLY, CDR2 FYNNEI, per germline. The CDR3 nucleotides are TGTGCCAGCAAAGACAGGCTCAATCAGCCCCAGCATTTT. Its translation: CASKDRLNQPQHF.

V usage is TRBV28 and J usage is TRBJ2-7; D possibly matches TRBD1 or TRBD2 (6 bases each). This CDR3 region has 17 residues. Germline assignment: CDR1 MDHEN and CDR2 SYDVKM. With 6 bases removed from V and 1 base from J, the gap between germline ends came to 22 bases. The chain's CDR3 is CASSPMQPTGRSYEQYF. DNA for the CDR3: TGTGCCAGCAGCCCGATGCAACCCACAGGGAGGTCCTACGAGCAGTACTTC.

This chain joins TRBV11-2 and TRBJ2-7, with 10 bases matching TRBD2. With V trimmed by 5 bases and J by 5 bases, 6 bases remained unmatched. The CDR3 sequence is 14 residues long. The V gene's germline CDR1 is SGHAT and CDR2 FQNNGV. CDR3 sequence: CASSPSGSLHEQYF. The CDR3, as DNA: TGTGCCAGCAGCCCTAGCGGGAGTCTGCACGAGCAGTACTTC.

V is TRBV5-4 and J is TRBJ2-3; the match to TRBD2 covers 10 bases. The CDR3 is 16 residues long. J lost 5 bases, V lost 4 bases, and 10 bases had no gene match. Per germline, CDR1 SGHNT and CDR2 YYREEE (reference sequence). The CDR3 loop reads CASSTPSGSLIDTQYF. The CDR3, as DNA: TGTGCCAGCAGCACACCTAGCGGGAGCTTGATAGATACGCAGTATTTT.

The sample holds a few counts of this clone. V is TRBV5-1 and J is TRBJ2-3; TRBD1 matches at 8 bases. The junction had 16 bases not matched to a gene; V was cut back by 0 bases and J by 7 bases. CDR1 is SGHRS, CDR2 YFSETQ, per germline. The CDR3 is 18 residues long. CDR3 coding DNA: TGCGCCAGCAGCTTGGCCAATTTAAGGCAGGGGGCCGGGAATACGCAGTATTTT. Protein product: CASSLANLRQGAGNTQYF.

The chain carries TRBV10-3 and TRBJ1-1, with D possibly being TRBD1 (6 bases). Deletions cut 5 bases from V and 0 bases from J, with 10 bases between. The germline gives CDR1 ENHRY, CDR2 SYGVKD. The CDR3 runs to 14 residues. CDR3 nucleotide sequence: TGTGCCATCAGTTCACAGGGATTGAACACTGAAGCTTTCTTT. Translation: CAISSQGLNTEAFF.

The CDR3 DNA follows: TGTGCCAGCAGCCAAGAGTGGCGGGACCCACCCGGGGAGCTGTTTTTT. It codes for CASSQEWRDPPGELFF. This chain joins TRBV14 and TRBJ2-2, with D perhaps TRBD2 (6 bases). Trimming removed 0 bases at V and 6 bases at J, with 14 bases between. Germline CDR1 reads SGHDN; CDR2 reads FVKESK. CDR3 length: 16 amino acids.

This clone was seen once. The rearrangement joins TRBV6-1 to TRBJ2-7; D ambiguous. The CDR3 runs 12 residues. CDR1 is MNHNS, CDR2 SASEGT, per germline. V gave up 5 bases and J gave up 4 bases, with 9 bases separating them. The CDR3 region is CASSTPSYEQYF. CDR3 DNA: TGTGCCAGCAGTACCCCAAGTTACGAGCAGTACTTC.

As for this clone: Compared with germline, one end of the junction differs, possibly owing to a read error. This chain links TRBV4-3 with TRBJ2-1; D unclear. The CDR3 loop spans 14 amino acids. Germline-derived CDR1 and CDR2 are LGHNA and YSLEER. The CDR3 spells CASSQDLPFGEQFF. Written as DNA, the CDR3 is TGCGCCAGCAGTCAAGATTTGCCTTTTGGGGAGCAGTTCTTC.

CDR3 region: CASSYGRQGEKLFF. The DNA for the CDR3 is TGTGCCAGCAGTTACGGTCGACAGGGTGAAAAACTGTTTTTT. The rearrangement links TRBV6-5 to TRBJ1-4, with 7 bases fitting TRBD1. Trimming at V came to 2 bases and at J to 7 bases, leaving 4 bases not matched to a gene. CDR3 length equals 14 residues. CDR1 is MNHEY and CDR2 is SVGAGI in the germline V gene.